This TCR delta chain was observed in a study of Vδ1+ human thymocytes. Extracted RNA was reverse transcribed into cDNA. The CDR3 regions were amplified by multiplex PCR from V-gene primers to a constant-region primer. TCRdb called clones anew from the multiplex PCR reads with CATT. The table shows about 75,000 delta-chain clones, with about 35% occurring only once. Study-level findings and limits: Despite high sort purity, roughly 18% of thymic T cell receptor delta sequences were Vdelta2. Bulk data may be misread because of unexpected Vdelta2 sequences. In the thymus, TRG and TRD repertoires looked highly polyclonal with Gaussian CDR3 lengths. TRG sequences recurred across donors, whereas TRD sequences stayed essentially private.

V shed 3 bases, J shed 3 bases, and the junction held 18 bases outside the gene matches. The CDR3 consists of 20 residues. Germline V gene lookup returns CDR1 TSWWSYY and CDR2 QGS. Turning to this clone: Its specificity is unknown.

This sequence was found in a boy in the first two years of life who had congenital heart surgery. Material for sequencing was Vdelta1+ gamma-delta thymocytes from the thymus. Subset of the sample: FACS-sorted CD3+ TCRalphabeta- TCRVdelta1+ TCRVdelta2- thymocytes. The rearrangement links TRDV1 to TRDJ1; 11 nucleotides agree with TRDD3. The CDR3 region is CALGDPVPRTGGYGADKLIF. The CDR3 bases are TGTGCTCTTGGGGATCCCGTTCCCCGTACTGGGGGATATGGGGCCGATAAACTCATCTTT.